These T cell receptor beta chains were read from a single sample in a study of blood T cell repertoires in COVID-19. This table comes from immunoSEQ multiplex PCR, and its TCRdb copy is limited to in-frame clones, with some not included. The sample carries 110,000 or so clones, approximately 85% recorded once. The sequenced sample was peripheral blood. Receptors originate from a woman aged 55-69 years with COVID-19, enrolled during active disease. The CDR3 runs from the conserved cysteine through the conserved F or W. The order of the fields is D gene, clone size, J gene, V gene, CDR3 protein, CDR3 DNA. A D gene is named only where the DNA matches it firmly. Rows give clone size only sometimes, using once, few, many, or a class for an expanded clone.

d_call: NA
clone_size: NA
j_call: TRBJ2-1
v_call: TRBV6-2/TRBV6-3
cdr3_aa: CASSYSTRKQFF
cdr3_nt: TGTGCCAGCAGTTACTCGACCAGGAAGCAGTTCTTC

d_call: NA
clone_size: NA
j_call: TRBJ1-2
v_call: TRBV18
cdr3_aa: CASGTGSNYGYTF
cdr3_nt: TGTGCCAGCGGCACAGGGTCCAACTATGGCTACACCTTC

d_call: NA
clone_size: NA
j_call: TRBJ2-6
v_call: TRBV27
cdr3_aa: CASSYGVLVGANVLTF
cdr3_nt: TGTGCCAGCAGTTACGGGGTTTTGGTGGGGGCCAACGTCCTGACTTTC

d_call: NA
clone_size: once
j_call: TRBJ1-1
v_call: TRBV2
cdr3_aa: CASRGEDSTEAFF
cdr3_nt: TGTGCCAGTCGGGGGGAAGACTCGACTGAAGCTTTCTTT

d_call: NA
clone_size: NA
j_call: TRBJ1-1
v_call: TRBV29-1
cdr3_aa: CSVEVETAGNAFF
cdr3_nt: TGCAGCGTTGAGGTCGAGACCGCAGGGAACGCTTTCTTT

d_call: NA
clone_size: once
j_call: TRBJ1-1
v_call: TRBV9
cdr3_aa: CASSTGLSDPEAFF
cdr3_nt: TGTGCCAGCAGCACGGGACTCTCGGATCCTGAAGCTTTCTTT

d_call: TRBD1
clone_size: NA
j_call: TRBJ2-1
v_call: TRBV4-3
cdr3_aa: CASSQDRGQGEQFF
cdr3_nt: TGCGCCAGCAGCCAAGATCGAGGACAGGGAGAGCAGTTCTTC

d_call: TRBD1
clone_size: NA
j_call: TRBJ2-1
v_call: TRBV15
cdr3_aa: CATSTSDQQGGKQFF
cdr3_nt: TGTGCCACCAGCACTTCGGATCAACAGGGGGGTAAACAGTTCTTC

d_call: TRBD1
clone_size: NA
j_call: TRBJ2-7
v_call: TRBV10-1
cdr3_aa: CASSEGTDLDEQYF
cdr3_nt: TGCGCCAGCAGTGAGGGGACAGATTTAGACGAGCAGTACTTC

d_call: TRBD2
clone_size: NA
j_call: TRBJ2-5
v_call: TRBV30
cdr3_aa: CAWSGGLAGVQETQYF
cdr3_nt: TGTGCCTGGAGTGGGGGACTAGCGGGGGTCCAAGAGACCCAGTACTTC

d_call: NA
clone_size: NA
j_call: TRBJ1-2
v_call: TRBV5-4
cdr3_aa: CASSFLDTGMGGYTF
cdr3_nt: TGTGCCAGCAGCTTCCTGGACACAGGGATGGGTGGCTACACCTTC

d_call: TRBD1
clone_size: NA
j_call: TRBJ1-2
v_call: TRBV24-1
cdr3_aa: CATSRTGEGYTF
cdr3_nt: TGTGCCACCAGTCGGACAGGGGAAGGCTACACCTTC

d_call: NA
clone_size: NA
j_call: TRBJ2-2
v_call: TRBV7-3
cdr3_aa: CASSLPVGELFF
cdr3_nt: TGTGCCAGCAGCCTCCCGGTCGGGGAGCTGTTTTTT

d_call: NA
clone_size: NA
j_call: TRBJ2-2
v_call: TRBV29-1
cdr3_aa: CSVDTGFYAGELFF
cdr3_nt: TGCAGCGTGGATACAGGGTTTTACGCCGGGGAGCTGTTTTTT

d_call: TRBD1
clone_size: NA
j_call: TRBJ1-1
v_call: TRBV19
cdr3_aa: CASSQSDRFTEAFF
cdr3_nt: TGTGCCAGTAGTCAATCGGACAGGTTCACTGAAGCTTTCTTT

d_call: NA
clone_size: NA
j_call: TRBJ1-5
v_call: TRBV7-3
cdr3_aa: CASSLTVNQPQHF
cdr3_nt: TGTGCCAGCAGCTTGACAGTTAATCAGCCCCAGCATTTT

d_call: NA
clone_size: NA
j_call: TRBJ2-3
v_call: TRBV4-1
cdr3_aa: CASSPRTAGTDTQYF
cdr3_nt: TGCGCCAGCAGCCCGCGGACTGCGGGCACAGATACGCAGTATTTT

d_call: NA
clone_size: NA
j_call: TRBJ1-5
v_call: TRBV6-6
cdr3_aa: CASSKTGPQHF
cdr3_nt: TGTGCCAGCAGTAAAACAGGACCCCAGCATTTT

d_call: NA
clone_size: once
j_call: TRBJ1-4
v_call: TRBV7-6
cdr3_aa: CASSIGGDGEKLFF
cdr3_nt: TGTGCCAGCAGCATCGGAGGGGATGGGGAAAAACTGTTTTTT

d_call: NA
clone_size: NA
j_call: TRBJ1-2
v_call: TRBV28
cdr3_aa: CASRTEFNYGYTF
cdr3_nt: TGTGCCAGCCGGACAGAGTTTAACTATGGCTACACCTTC

d_call: TRBD1
clone_size: NA
j_call: TRBJ1-1
v_call: TRBV28
cdr3_aa: CASVQGARRENAFF
cdr3_nt: TGTGCCAGCGTACAGGGGGCGCGGAGGGAGAATGCTTTCTTT

d_call: NA
clone_size: once
j_call: TRBJ2-3
v_call: TRBV28
cdr3_aa: CASIAKFKADTQYF
cdr3_nt: TGTGCCAGCATAGCAAAATTCAAAGCAGATACGCAGTATTTT

d_call: NA
clone_size: NA
j_call: TRBJ1-1
v_call: TRBV12-3/TRBV12-4
cdr3_aa: CASRPEHAEAFF
cdr3_nt: TGTGCCAGCAGACCCGAACACGCTGAAGCTTTCTTT

d_call: NA
clone_size: NA
j_call: TRBJ1-2
v_call: TRBV21-1
cdr3_aa: CASTGTAEDYGYTF
cdr3_nt: TGTGCCAGCACCGGGACAGCCGAAGACTATGGCTACACCTTC

d_call: NA
clone_size: once
j_call: TRBJ2-7
v_call: TRBV19
cdr3_aa: CASSIRGTYEQYF
cdr3_nt: TGTGCCAGTAGTATAAGGGGGACCTACGAGCAGTACTTC

d_call: TRBD1
clone_size: NA
j_call: TRBJ1-2
v_call: TRBV30
cdr3_aa: CAWSSQGPFYGYTF
cdr3_nt: TGTGCCTGGAGTTCACAGGGGCCCTTCTATGGCTACACCTTC

d_call: TRBD1
clone_size: few
j_call: TRBJ1-2
v_call: TRBV7-9
cdr3_aa: CASSATTGGGYTF
cdr3_nt: TGTGCCAGCAGCGCCACGACAGGGGGTGGCTACACCTTC

d_call: NA
clone_size: NA
j_call: TRBJ2-2
v_call: TRBV7-9
cdr3_aa: CASSSSGELFF
cdr3_nt: TGTGCCAGCAGCTCCAGCGGGGAGCTGTTTTTT

d_call: NA
clone_size: NA
j_call: TRBJ1-2
v_call: TRBV27
cdr3_aa: CASRDTGNYGYTF
cdr3_nt: TGTGCCAGCAGGGATACAGGGAACTATGGCTACACCTTC

d_call: NA
clone_size: NA
j_call: TRBJ1-3
v_call: TRBV3-1/TRBV3-2
cdr3_aa: CASSQDFPAIYF
cdr3_nt: TGTGCCAGCAGCCAAGATTTTCCCGCCATATATTTT

d_call: TRBD1
clone_size: NA
j_call: TRBJ1-5
v_call: TRBV2
cdr3_aa: CASRVGTGGNQPQHF
cdr3_nt: TGTGCCAGCAGGGTCGGGACAGGGGGCAATCAGCCCCAGCATTTT

d_call: NA
clone_size: NA
j_call: TRBJ2-5
v_call: TRBV12-5
cdr3_aa: CARGLGGTGGQQETQYF
cdr3_nt: TGTGCTCGGGGTTTGGGGGGGACAGGAGGGCAACAAGAGACCCAGTACTTC

d_call: TRBD2
clone_size: NA
j_call: TRBJ2-3
v_call: TRBV9
cdr3_aa: CASSVGLAGSADTQYF
cdr3_nt: TGTGCCAGCAGCGTAGGACTAGCGGGGTCAGCAGATACGCAGTATTTT